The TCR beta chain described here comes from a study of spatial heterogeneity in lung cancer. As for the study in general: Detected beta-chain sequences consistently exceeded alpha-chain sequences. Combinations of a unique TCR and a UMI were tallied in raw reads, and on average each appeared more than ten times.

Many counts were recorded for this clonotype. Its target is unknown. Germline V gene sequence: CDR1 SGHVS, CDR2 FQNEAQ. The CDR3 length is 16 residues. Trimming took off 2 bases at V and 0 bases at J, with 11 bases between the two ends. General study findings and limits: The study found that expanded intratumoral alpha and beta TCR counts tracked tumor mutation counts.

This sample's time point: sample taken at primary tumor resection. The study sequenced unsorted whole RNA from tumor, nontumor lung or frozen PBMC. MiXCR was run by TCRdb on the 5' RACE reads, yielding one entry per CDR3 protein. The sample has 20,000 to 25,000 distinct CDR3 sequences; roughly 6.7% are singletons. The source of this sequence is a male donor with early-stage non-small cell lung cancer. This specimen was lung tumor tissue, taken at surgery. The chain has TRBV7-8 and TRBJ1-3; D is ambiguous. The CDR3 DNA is TGTGCCAGCAGCTTACGAGCGGAAAGCTCTGGAAACACCATATATTTT. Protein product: CASSLRAESSGNTIYF. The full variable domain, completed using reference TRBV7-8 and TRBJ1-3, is GAGVSQSPRYKVAKRGQDVALRCDPISGHVSLFWYQQALGQGPEFLTYFQNEAQLDKSGLPSDRFFAERPEGSVSTLKIQRTQQEDSAVYLCASSLRAESSGNTIYFGEGSWLTVV.